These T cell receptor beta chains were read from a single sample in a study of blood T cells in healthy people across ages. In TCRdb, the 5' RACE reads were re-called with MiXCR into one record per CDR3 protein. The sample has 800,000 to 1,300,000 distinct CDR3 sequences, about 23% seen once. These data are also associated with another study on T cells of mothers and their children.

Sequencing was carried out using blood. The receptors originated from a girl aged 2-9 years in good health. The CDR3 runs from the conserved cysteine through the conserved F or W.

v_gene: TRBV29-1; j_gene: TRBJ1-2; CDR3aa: CSVFSPAENYGYTF
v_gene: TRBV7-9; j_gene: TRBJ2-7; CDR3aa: CASSSAQTGGQQYF
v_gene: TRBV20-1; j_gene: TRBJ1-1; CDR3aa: CSATGLHPNTEAFF
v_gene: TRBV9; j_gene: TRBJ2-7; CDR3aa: CASSAHSGVYEQYF
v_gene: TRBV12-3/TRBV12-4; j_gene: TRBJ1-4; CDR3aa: CASSKGAREKLFF
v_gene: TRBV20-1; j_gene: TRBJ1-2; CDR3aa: CSPGPSGYGYTF
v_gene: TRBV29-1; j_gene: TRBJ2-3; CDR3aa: CSVDRFAGGPPDTQYF
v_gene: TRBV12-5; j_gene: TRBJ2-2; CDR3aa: CASGLAPKPSGRGTGELFF
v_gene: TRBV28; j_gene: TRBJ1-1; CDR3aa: CASSPPRKGRAFF
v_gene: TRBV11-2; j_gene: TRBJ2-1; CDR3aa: CASSLGALTYYNEQFF
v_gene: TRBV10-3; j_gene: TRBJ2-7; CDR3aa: CAIRGDSPYEQYF
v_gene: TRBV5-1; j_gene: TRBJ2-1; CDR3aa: CASSLTSGRGYNEQFF
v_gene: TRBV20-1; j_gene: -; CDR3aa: CSFPGTLWNEQFF
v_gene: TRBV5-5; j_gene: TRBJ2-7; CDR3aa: CASSLGPRVAYEQYF
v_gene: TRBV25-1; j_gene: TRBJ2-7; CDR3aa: CASSEFFGQGAIYEQYF
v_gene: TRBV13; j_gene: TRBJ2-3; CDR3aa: CASSSVAGGKRDTQYF
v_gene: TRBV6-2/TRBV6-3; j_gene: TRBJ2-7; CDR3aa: CASRIAGGNEQYF
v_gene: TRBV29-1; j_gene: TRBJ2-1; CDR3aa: CSVEPDNEQFF